This T cell receptor (beta chain) is from a study of blood T cell repertoires in COVID-19. Trimming removed 2 bases at V and 7 bases at J, with 12 bases between. Germline CDR1 GTSNPN, CDR2 SVGIG (reference sequence). This CDR3 is built from 14 residues. Produced via immunoSEQ multiplex PCR; TCRdb's table is partial and in-frame only. The sample contains approximately 190,000 clones, 80% to 90% of which appear only once. This TCR was sampled from an elderly man with acute or convalescent COVID-19. The chain employs TRBV30 and TRBJ1-6; possibly TRBD1 for D (5 bases). The sequencing input was peripheral blood. Here the CDR3 DNA reads TGTGCCTGGAGTTCAGGGATACCAAATTCACCCCTCCACTTT. It translates to CAWSSGIPNSPLHF.